The clone carrying this T cell receptor beta chain came up once. Its antigen is not identified. Extracted RNA was reverse transcribed into cDNA, the sequencing template. The data were produced by immunoSEQ multiplex PCR, yet TCRdb's version contains in-frame clones alone and is incomplete. The sample records about 140,000 clones, about three fifths being singletons. This sample is drawn from a study of CD8+ T cells in alopecia areata. Overall study results and limits: Against the mouse data, patients shared TCRs less clearly, possibly for HLA reasons. Lesional scalp, especially alopecia totalis/universalis, showed higher clonality than normal scalp.

J lost 5 bases, V lost 11 bases, and 8 bases had no gene match. This CDR3 contains 14 residues. Germline V lookup: CDR1 MNHEY, CDR2 SVGAGI. Sorting of PBMCs yielded the CD4+ and CD8+ T cells. This chain joins TRBV6-5 and TRBJ2-3; 12 bases are a match to TRBD2. The sample comprised CD4+ T cells sorted from blood. This sequence was found in a human donor in good health. The CDR3, as DNA: TGTGCCGCCCGACTAGCGGGAGATAGAGATACGCAGTATTTT. As protein: CAARLAGDRDTQYF.